The T cell receptor beta chain described here comes from a study of T cells after yellow fever vaccination (dated by TCRdb to the late 2010s). Notes on the research overall: The SMART-Seq v4 Ultra Low Input RNA kit was used to prepare libraries from fractions with low cell numbers. Blood was collected at multiple timepoints before and after primary and secondary immunization, and bulk PBMC replicates and cell subsets were isolated. To track T-cell clones before and after primary and booster YFV17D yellow fever vaccination, bulk TCR alpha and beta repertoires were sequenced longitudinally. Two healthy male donors, one aged 18 to 29 and one aged 30 to 40 years, were included in the cohort.

The sample holds a few counts of this clonotype. Its antigen has not been determined. Per-base quality was not reported, and no clone a single base away is much larger than it. In the paper's terms, the treatment or condition label means: live attenuated yellow fever vaccine strain. At each blood-draw timepoint, two biological replicates of bulk PBMCs were obtained. A standard Ficoll-Paque protocol was used to isolate PBMCs from peripheral blood. RNA was extracted with TriZol from bulk PBMCs, CD4 and CD8 fractions, and dextramer-positive and dextramer-negative fractions. Synthesis of TCR cDNA relied on 5'RACE template switching, a step that introduced a universal primer site along with unique molecular identifiers. Priming for cDNA synthesis came from both the TCR alpha and TCR beta constant segments. Two PCR steps were used to amplify libraries, with sample barcodes and sequencing adapters being added in the second step. Sequencing of libraries was performed on Illumina HiSeq 2500 (2x100 bp) or NovaSeq (2x150 bp). The original methods were these. Demultiplexing of reads and collapsing into UMI consensus sequences were performed with MIGEC, and V(D)J alignment was carried out with MiXCR. Clonotypes responding to the vaccine were identified with edgeR on replicate PBMC samples, with the criteria of FDR below 0.01 and a log2 fold change above 5 up to day 15. CD4 or CD8 identity was assigned to each bulk clonotype according to whether the clonotype was present at higher abundance in the sequenced CD4 repertoire or the sequenced CD8 repertoire. TCRdb reran the public reads through fastp at Q25 and MiXCR, keeping productive beta chains. Rows are unified per CDR3 protein, each entry keeping the most common DNA and genes. These V and J calls rely on TCRdb rather than the paper's analysis. This sample lists roughly 520,000 distinct CDR3 sequences; 21% were detected once. The biggest ten clones account for approximately 16% of the sample.

General conclusions and limits of the study: Computational filtering was needed because FACS-sorted repertoires could contain abundant contaminating clonotypes from the bulk population. After the booster, most clones that had expanded after primary vaccination were detected again (nearly 98% of CD4 and around nine tenths of CD8), suggesting broad maintenance of memory. A small fraction of clonotypes appeared in both the CD4 and CD8 compartments, likely as a result of convergent recombination. Only a couple of donors were included in the study, so the extent to which the findings can be generalized is limited. The secondary T-cell response was weaker than the primary response but faster, peaking on day 5 instead of day 15.

V gives up 4 bases and J gives up 3 bases, and the segment between their germline ends measures 11 bases. The CDR3 covers 14 residues, taking in both the cysteine and the phenylalanine. Just CDR3 DNA is preserved here, 42 bases in frame from base 1. CDR1 and CDR2 are drawn from the germline V gene: SGHDT, YYEEEE. The material was PBMCs, obtained approximately 20 days after the first yellow fever vaccination. The receptor's source is a man aged 18 to 30 who received the YFV17D yellow fever vaccine. The chain couples TRBV5-6 to TRBJ2-1, with the D gene uncertain. The CDR3 corresponds to CASSPPWVYNEQFF. The nucleotide sequence is given as TGTGCCAGCAGCCCACCCTGGGTCTACAATGAGCAGTTCTTC.